This T cell receptor beta chain was profiled in a study of breast tumors, draining lymph nodes, adjacent tissues (dated by TCRdb to the mid-2010s). Describing the broader study: TCR beta repertoires were compared across tumor, adjacent nontumor tissue and axillary lymph nodes obtained from breast cancer patients. In human breast cancer, the study set out to assess how tumor, surrounding tissue and draining lymph node repertoires relate to one another and whether T cells might be exchanged between them.

The germline V gene sets CDR1 to SGHTA and CDR2 to FQGNSA. Trimming removed 7 bases from V and 2 bases from J, leaving 15 bases between the germline ends. Including cysteine and phenylalanine, the CDR3 has 14 amino acids. Only CDR3 DNA remains: 42 bases, in frame from the first base. Study-wide findings and limitations: The data were considered consistent with most tumor T cells being derived from the lymph node and subsequently expanding within tumor tissue. The similarity between tumor and nontumor tissue repertoires was significantly greater in luminal-like breast cancer than in basal-like breast cancer. Tumors showed preferential V and J gene usage, and their T-cell repertoire diversity fell below that of lymph nodes yet above that of nontumor tissue. The study presented the conclusion that tumor T cells originate in lymph nodes as consistent with a hypothesis, not as something directly demonstrated.

This clonotype was observed at least ten times. The specificity of this receptor is unknown. Base qualities were left out, and no much larger clone turns up one base away. Data came from an Illumina HiSeq 2000. TCR beta chain libraries were generated by multiplex PCR amplification. The amplified TCR beta chain products were analyzed by high-throughput sequencing. Using fastp at Q25 and MiXCR, TCRdb reprocessed the public reads and kept productive beta chains. CDR3 protein duplicates are merged, each entry listing the most common genes and DNA. The sample table shows under 250,000 distinct CDR3 sequences, and approximately 30% are seen once. About 1.4% of the sample lies in the top ten. The lymph node samples were taken from the axillary draining lymph nodes of breast cancer patients.

Sequencing used axillary lymph node tissue. This receptor chain uses TRBV7-2 and TRBJ2-7, with the D segment identity uncertain. The TCR sequence derives from a female donor with breast cancer. Some clones in this sample may be carry-over from other donors' samples. The sequenced DNA is TGTGCCAGCAAAAACTTGGTAGGGCCCTACGAGCAGTACTTC. The resulting protein is CASKNLVGPYEQYF.